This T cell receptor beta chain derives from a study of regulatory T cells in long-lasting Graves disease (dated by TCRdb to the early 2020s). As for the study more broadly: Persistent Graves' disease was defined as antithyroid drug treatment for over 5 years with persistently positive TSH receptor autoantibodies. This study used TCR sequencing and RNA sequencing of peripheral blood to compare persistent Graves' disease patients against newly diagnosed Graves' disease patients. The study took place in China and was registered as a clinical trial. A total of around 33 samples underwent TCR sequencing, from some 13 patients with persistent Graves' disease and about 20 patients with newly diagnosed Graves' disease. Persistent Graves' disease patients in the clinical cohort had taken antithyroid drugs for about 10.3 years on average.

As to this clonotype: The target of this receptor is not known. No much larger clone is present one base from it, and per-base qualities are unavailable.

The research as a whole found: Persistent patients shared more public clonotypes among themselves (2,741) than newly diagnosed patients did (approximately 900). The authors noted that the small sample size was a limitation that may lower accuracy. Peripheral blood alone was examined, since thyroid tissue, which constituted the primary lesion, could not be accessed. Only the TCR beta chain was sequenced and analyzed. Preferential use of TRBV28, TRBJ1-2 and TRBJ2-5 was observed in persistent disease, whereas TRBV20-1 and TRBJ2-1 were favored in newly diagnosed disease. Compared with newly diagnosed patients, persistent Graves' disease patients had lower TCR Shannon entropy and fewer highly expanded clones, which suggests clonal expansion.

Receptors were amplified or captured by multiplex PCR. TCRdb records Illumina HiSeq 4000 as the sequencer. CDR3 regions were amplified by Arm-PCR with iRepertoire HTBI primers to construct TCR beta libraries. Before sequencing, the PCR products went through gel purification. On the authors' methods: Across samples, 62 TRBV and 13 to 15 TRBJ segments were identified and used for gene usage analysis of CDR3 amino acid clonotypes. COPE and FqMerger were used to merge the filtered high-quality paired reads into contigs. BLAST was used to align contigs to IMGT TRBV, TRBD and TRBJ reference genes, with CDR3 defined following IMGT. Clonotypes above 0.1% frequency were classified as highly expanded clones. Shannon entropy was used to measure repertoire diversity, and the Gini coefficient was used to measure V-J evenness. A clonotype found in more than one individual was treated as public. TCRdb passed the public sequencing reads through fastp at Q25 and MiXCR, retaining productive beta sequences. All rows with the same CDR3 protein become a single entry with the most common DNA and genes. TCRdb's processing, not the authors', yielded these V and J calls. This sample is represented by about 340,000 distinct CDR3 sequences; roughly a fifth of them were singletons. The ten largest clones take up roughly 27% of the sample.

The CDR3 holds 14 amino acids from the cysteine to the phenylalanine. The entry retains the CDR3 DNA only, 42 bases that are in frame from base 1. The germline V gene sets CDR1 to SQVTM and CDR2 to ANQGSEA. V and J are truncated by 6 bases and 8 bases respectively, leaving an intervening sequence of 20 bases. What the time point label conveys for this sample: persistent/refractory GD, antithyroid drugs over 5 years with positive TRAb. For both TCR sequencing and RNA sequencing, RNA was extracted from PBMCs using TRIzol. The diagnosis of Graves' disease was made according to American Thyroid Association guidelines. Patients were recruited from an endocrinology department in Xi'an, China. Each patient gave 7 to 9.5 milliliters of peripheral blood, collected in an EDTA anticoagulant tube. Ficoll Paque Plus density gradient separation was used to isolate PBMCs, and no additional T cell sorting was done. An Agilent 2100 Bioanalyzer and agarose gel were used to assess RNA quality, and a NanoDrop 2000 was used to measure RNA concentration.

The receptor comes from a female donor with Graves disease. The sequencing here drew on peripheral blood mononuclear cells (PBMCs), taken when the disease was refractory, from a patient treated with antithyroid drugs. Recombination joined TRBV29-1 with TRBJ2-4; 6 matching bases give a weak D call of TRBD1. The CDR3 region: CSVGAARWTDIQYF. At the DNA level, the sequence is TGCAGCGTGGGGGCAGCTCGGTGGACAGACATTCAGTACTTC.